A selection of T cell receptor beta chains follows, all from one sample in a study of blood T cell repertoires in COVID-19. Measured with immunoSEQ multiplex PCR; TCRdb has only the in-frame clones, and not every one. This table has roughly 130,000 clones, more than 80% appearing once. Source material: peripheral blood. The receptors come from a woman aged 60 to 75 with acute or convalescent COVID-19. The CDR3 runs from the conserved cysteine through the conserved F or W. A D gene is named only where the DNA matches it firmly. Expanded clones get a size class; other rows say once, few or many, or leave the size out.

V gene: TRBV2; D gene: -; clone size: -; J gene: TRBJ1-5; CDR3 DNA: TGTGCCAGCTCACCCACCAGGGGTTTCAATCAGCCCCAGCATTTT; CDR3 protein: CASSPTRGFNQPQHF
V gene: TRBV9; D gene: -; clone size: -; J gene: TRBJ1-2; CDR3 DNA: TGTGCCAGCTCTTCGGGCTATGGCTACACCTTC; CDR3 protein: CASSSGYGYTF
V gene: TRBV10-3; D gene: -; clone size: -; J gene: TRBJ1-3; CDR3 DNA: TGTGCCATCAGTGAGTCGAGTGCACTCCAGGGTACAGACACCATATATTTT; CDR3 protein: CAISESSALQGTDTIYF
V gene: TRBV4-1; D gene: TRBD1; clone size: -; J gene: TRBJ1-1; CDR3 DNA: TGCGCCAGCAGCCAGTTCCCGGGACAGGGGAACACTGAAGCTTTCTTT; CDR3 protein: CASSQFPGQGNTEAFF
V gene: TRBV3-1/TRBV3-2; D gene: -; clone size: -; J gene: TRBJ2-2; CDR3 DNA: TGTGCCAGCAGCGGACAGTTATCGAGCACCGGGGAGCTGTTTTTT; CDR3 protein: CASSGQLSSTGELFF
V gene: TRBV10-2; D gene: TRBD1; clone size: -; J gene: TRBJ1-2; CDR3 DNA: TGCGCCAGCAGTGAGTCACAGGGGACCGCTATGTTGTATGGCTACACCTTC; CDR3 protein: CASSESQGTAMLYGYTF
V gene: TRBV7-9; D gene: -; clone size: -; J gene: TRBJ1-1; CDR3 DNA: TGTGCCAGCAGCCCCGTCAGGGGAAGTGTGTTGAACACTGAAGCTTTCTTT; CDR3 protein: CASSPVRGSVLNTEAFF
V gene: TRBV30; D gene: TRBD1; clone size: -; J gene: TRBJ1-5; CDR3 DNA: TGTGCCTGGAGTGTATACGGGACAGGGAAGTCGGGTCAGCCCCAGCATTTT; CDR3 protein: CAWSVYGTGKSGQPQHF
V gene: TRBV19; D gene: -; clone size: once; J gene: TRBJ2-7; CDR3 DNA: TGTGCCAGTAGCAGGGGCCTCTACGAGCAGTACTTC; CDR3 protein: CASSRGLYEQYF
V gene: TRBV6-4; D gene: TRBD2; clone size: -; J gene: TRBJ2-2; CDR3 DNA: TGTGCCAGCAGTCGGGAGGGCACCGGGGAGCTGTTTTTT; CDR3 protein: CASSREGTGELFF
V gene: TRBV9; D gene: TRBD1; clone size: -; J gene: TRBJ2-5; CDR3 DNA: TGTGCCAGCAGCCCGTCCCGGACAGGATCAAGGACCCAGTACTTC; CDR3 protein: CASSPSRTGSRTQYF
V gene: TRBV7-9; D gene: -; clone size: few; J gene: TRBJ2-2; CDR3 DNA: TGTGCCAGCAGCTTAGGGGAGTACACCGGGGAGCTGTTTTTT; CDR3 protein: CASSLGEYTGELFF
V gene: TRBV7-3; D gene: -; clone size: once; J gene: TRBJ1-2; CDR3 DNA: TGTGCCAGCAGCTCCCGAGACAGCCCGAACAGGGACTATGGCTACACCTTC; CDR3 protein: CASSSRDSPNRDYGYTF
V gene: TRBV30; D gene: -; clone size: -; J gene: TRBJ1-1; CDR3 DNA: TGTGCCTGGAGTGGACTTGCGAAAGCTGAAGCTTTCTTT; CDR3 protein: CAWSGLAKAEAFF
V gene: TRBV24-1; D gene: -; clone size: -; J gene: TRBJ1-1; CDR3 DNA: TGTGCCACAATGGGGCAGATGAACACTGAAGCTTTCTTT; CDR3 protein: CATMGQMNTEAFF
V gene: TRBV29-1; D gene: -; clone size: -; J gene: TRBJ1-5; CDR3 DNA: TGCAGCGTTCGGGGCGGGGAGGGGCAGCCCCAGCATTTT; CDR3 protein: CSVRGGEGQPQHF
V gene: TRBV19; D gene: TRBD1; clone size: once; J gene: TRBJ1-2; CDR3 DNA: TGTGCCAGTAGTATAAATACAGGGGAAGGCTATGGCTACACCTTC; CDR3 protein: CASSINTGEGYGYTF
V gene: TRBV6-5; D gene: -; clone size: -; J gene: TRBJ1-1; CDR3 DNA: TGTGCCAGCAGTTCATCAGGGGTTACTGAAGCTTTCTTT; CDR3 protein: CASSSSGVTEAFF
V gene: TRBV19; D gene: -; clone size: once; J gene: TRBJ1-1; CDR3 DNA: TGTGCCAGTAGATGGCAGGGAATGAACACTGAAGCTTTCTTT; CDR3 protein: CASRWQGMNTEAFF
V gene: TRBV19; D gene: -; clone size: -; J gene: TRBJ1-5; CDR3 DNA: TGTGCCAGTAGTGGGTCGGGGGATCAGCCCCAGCATTTT; CDR3 protein: CASSGSGDQPQHF
V gene: TRBV25-1; D gene: TRBD2; clone size: -; J gene: TRBJ2-7; CDR3 DNA: TGTGCCAGCAGTGAGGGAGGGCACTACGAGCAGTACTTC; CDR3 protein: CASSEGGHYEQYF
V gene: TRBV27; D gene: -; clone size: -; J gene: TRBJ1-6; CDR3 DNA: TGTGCCAGCAAGGTCTTGGCAGGGAATTCACCCCTCCACTTT; CDR3 protein: CASKVLAGNSPLHF
V gene: TRBV10-3; D gene: -; clone size: once; J gene: TRBJ1-1; CDR3 DNA: TGTGCCATCTGTCGGTCCGTGGACACTGAAGCTTTCTTT; CDR3 protein: CAICRSVDTEAFF
V gene: TRBV6-5; D gene: TRBD1; clone size: -; J gene: TRBJ1-4; CDR3 DNA: TGTGCCAGCAGTTACTCTGGGCAGGGGGGTGAAAAACTGTTTTTT; CDR3 protein: CASSYSGQGGEKLFF
V gene: TRBV12-3/TRBV12-4; D gene: -; clone size: -; J gene: TRBJ2-3; CDR3 DNA: TGTGCCAGCAGGCAGGGGTTCAGTACGCAGTATTTT; CDR3 protein: CASRQGFSTQYF
V gene: TRBV7-3; D gene: -; clone size: -; J gene: TRBJ1-1; CDR3 DNA: TGTGCCAGCAGCCCAACCGCCGGGAACACTGAAGCTTTCTTT; CDR3 protein: CASSPTAGNTEAFF
V gene: TRBV6-5; D gene: -; clone size: -; J gene: TRBJ1-2; CDR3 DNA: TGTGCCAGCAGCCCCCGTTATGGCTACACCTTC; CDR3 protein: CASSPRYGYTF
V gene: TRBV2; D gene: -; clone size: -; J gene: TRBJ2-2; CDR3 DNA: TGTGCCAGCAGTGAAGACATGGTAGTAATTCAGGGTCCGGCAAATACCGGGGAGCTGTTTTTT; CDR3 protein: CASSEDMVVIQGPANTGELFF
V gene: TRBV5-6; D gene: -; clone size: -; J gene: TRBJ1-5; CDR3 DNA: TGTGCCAGCAGCTCGGGACACCGGGGTCAGCCCCAGCATTTT; CDR3 protein: CASSSGHRGQPQHF
V gene: TRBV5-4; D gene: TRBD1; clone size: -; J gene: TRBJ1-2; CDR3 DNA: TGTGCCAGCAGCTTGTACGCAGGGGGCGCGTCTGGCTACACCTTC; CDR3 protein: CASSLYAGGASGYTF
V gene: TRBV19; D gene: TRBD1; clone size: -; J gene: TRBJ2-3; CDR3 DNA: TGTGCCAGTAGTTCAGGGGGAAGCGCAGATACGCAGTATTTT; CDR3 protein: CASSSGGSADTQYF
V gene: TRBV28; D gene: TRBD1; clone size: -; J gene: TRBJ1-5; CDR3 DNA: TGTGCCAGCAAACGTAACAGGGGTAACGGCAATCAGCCCCAGCATTTT; CDR3 protein: CASKRNRGNGNQPQHF
V gene: TRBV5-5; D gene: TRBD1; clone size: -; J gene: TRBJ2-5; CDR3 DNA: TGTGCCAGCAGCTTGTCGCCTAACAGGGGACAAGAGACCCAGTACTTC; CDR3 protein: CASSLSPNRGQETQYF
V gene: TRBV12-3/TRBV12-4; D gene: -; clone size: -; J gene: TRBJ2-3; CDR3 DNA: TGTGCCAGCAGTTTAGGAGACACAGATACGCAGTATTTT; CDR3 protein: CASSLGDTDTQYF
V gene: TRBV2; D gene: TRBD1; clone size: -; J gene: TRBJ2-5; CDR3 DNA: TGTGCCAGCAGTGGTTCCAAAGGGACAGCACAAGAGACCCAGTACTTC; CDR3 protein: CASSGSKGTAQETQYF
V gene: TRBV21-1; D gene: -; clone size: -; J gene: TRBJ1-6; CDR3 DNA: TGTGCCAGCCCCATCCCCGTGGGACACCTTAATTCACTCCTCCACTTT; CDR3 protein: CASPIPVGHLNSLLHF
V gene: TRBV30; D gene: -; clone size: once; J gene: TRBJ2-1; CDR3 DNA: TGTGCCTGGGGAGGTAGTAATGAGCAGTTCTTC; CDR3 protein: CAWGGSNEQFF
V gene: TRBV5-1; D gene: -; clone size: -; J gene: TRBJ1-2; CDR3 DNA: TGCGCCAGCAGCTTTCAGGAGGACTATGGCTACACCTTC; CDR3 protein: CASSFQEDYGYTF
V gene: TRBV2; D gene: -; clone size: -; J gene: TRBJ1-2; CDR3 DNA: TGTGCCACAACTGAGTACTATGGCTACACCTTC; CDR3 protein: CATTEYYGYTF